One T cell receptor (beta chain) is described in this entry. This may come from a read error, since a much larger clone is one base off. For the second PCR, which ran for roughly 6 to 11 cycles, a sample-barcoded 5' primer and a J-beta primer mix were used. The yield of each sample was at least 2.5 million CDR3-containing paired-end reads. TCRdb called the 5' RACE reads again in MiXCR, with one record for every CDR3 protein. The data contain 600,000 to 850,000 distinct CDR3 sequences, around 40% of them seen just once; the ten biggest clones take up under 25%. The sample belongs to a study of blood T cells in healthy people across ages. CDR3 length: 13 amino acids. The V gene lost 6 bases and the J gene lost 3 bases, with 12 bases spanning the gap. The germline V gene has CDR1 MNHNS and CDR2 SASEGT. For every donor, a draw yielded around 10 milliliters of peripheral blood.

V gene TRBV6-1 combines with J gene TRBJ2-7; the D gene is possibly TRBD1 (6 bases). The source material was blood. The TCR originated in a woman aged 60-75 years in good health. CDR3 sequence (DNA): TGTGCCAGCAGAGTAACAGGGAACTACGAGCAGTACTTC. The encoded protein is CASRVTGNYEQYF.